This note documents a single TCR beta chain sequence. Its antigen is currently unknown. The CDR3 sequence is 16 residues long. Germline trimming cut 1 base from V and 3 bases from J; bases unmatched to any gene: 8. Germline assignment: CDR1 MGHRA and CDR2 YSYEKL. MiXCR was run by TCRdb on the 5' RACE reads, yielding one entry per CDR3 protein. The table has fewer than 550,000 distinct CDR3 sequences, 20% seen once. The data were obtained in a study of T-cell memory formation after mild COVID-19. The study, taken as a whole, reports: Day 15 to 85 contractors were CD4/CD8 balanced; later expanders leaned CD4+. Mainly in CM and EM were contracting CD4+ clones; CD8+ were in EMRA. Second-wave clones peaking on day 37 lacked confirmed SARS-CoV-2 specificity.

The specimen was PBMCs or a T cell subset sorted from them (not recorded which). This clonotype was obtained from an adult woman who had mild COVID-19 (a few samples of this study predate the infection). Cell type and time point are not known. This chain connects TRBV4-1 to TRBJ2-7; 8 bases align to TRBD1. The CDR3 protein is CASSQVGQGFDYEQYF. Here the CDR3 DNA reads TGCGCCAGCAGCCAAGTCGGACAGGGTTTCGACTACGAGCAGTACTTC.